This TCR beta chain was sequenced during a study of T-cell reconstitution after alpha-beta-depleted transplantation in children. For TCRbeta, the library was prepared with unique molecular identifiers. TCRdb redid the calling of the PCR reads with MiXCR, one entry per CDR3 protein. The table shows about 980,000 distinct CDR3 sequences, with about 30% occurring only once. Trimming took off 5 bases at V and 7 bases at J, with 18 bases between the two ends. There are 13 residues in the CDR3. Germline assignment: CDR1 SQVTM and CDR2 ANQGSEA. Whole-study findings and limits: T cells produced anew were the main source of T-cell counts and diversity one year after transplant. Where alpha-beta T cells came from about two months after transplant was reportedly several hundred expanded graft clones. The study traced high day-60 TCRbeta diversity in some patients to surviving recipient T cells and thymic progenitors.

In its sample, this clonotype was seen a few times. The antigen is unknown. The sequence came from a boy under two years old who had a stem cell transplant for SCID, so the T cells may come from the graft donor. This rearrangement joins TRBV29-1 to TRBJ2-7, with D perhaps TRBD1 or TRBD2 (5 bases each). The sample in question was PBMCs, mostly from graft donor cells, obtained 360 days after TCRalphabeta/CD19-depleted stem cell transplant. This chain's CDR3 is CSVSPGTQDEQYF. The CDR3 bases are TGCAGCGTTTCACCGGGGACCCAGGATGAGCAGTACTTC.